The following is a T cell receptor beta chain sequence with its context. The sample is drawn from a study of blood T cell repertoires in COVID-19. Study information: Samples taken during acute and convalescent COVID-19 were collected in the United States, Italy and Spain. The cDNA or gDNA used as material had been derived from T cells, B-cell-depleted T cells, or PBMCs.

V dropped 6 bases and J dropped 8; count of bases not matched to a gene: 11. The CDR3 is made up of 15 amino acids. Germline CDR1 reads LNHDA; CDR2 reads SQIVND (reference sequence). Per the original data handling: Using reference gene primer amplification, nucleated cell counts were estimated. Clones were sequenced by immunoSEQ multiplex PCR, and TCRdb holds only the in-frame ones, with some missing. The V and J calls and clone size come from that table; D and trimming were worked out from the DNA. The profile shows roughly 70,000 clones, around nine tenths of them singletons. The receptor comes from a human donor in a cohort sampled during active COVID-19. Sample: peripheral blood. V usage is TRBV19 and J usage is TRBJ2-1; 9 nucleotides match TRBD2. The CDR3 is CASRLAGSPGDEQFF. The CDR3, as DNA: TGTGCCAGTAGACTAGCGGGTTCCCCGGGGGATGAGCAGTTCTTC.